These T cell receptor beta chains were read from a single sample in a study of blood T cell repertoires in COVID-19. Libraries were prepared by immunoSEQ multiplex PCR; TCRdb keeps only in-frame clonotypes and omits some of them. The sample includes tens of thousands of clones, over 70% of them seen just once. Specimen: peripheral blood. These TCRs come from a human donor in a cohort sampled during active COVID-19. Both conserved end residues are part of each CDR3. Fields, in order: D gene, V gene, clone size, J gene, CDR3 length, CDR3 protein, CDR3 DNA. D genes are given only for firm matches. Size is omitted from some rows. Given values are once, few, many or a class for expanded clones.

TRBD2,TRBV5-1,NA,TRBJ2-3,15,CASSLEGLRADTQYF,TGCGCCAGCAGCTTGGAGGGACTACGTGCAGATACGCAGTATTTT
TRBD1,TRBV3-1/TRBV3-2,NA,TRBJ1-2,15,CASSQVRQGNYGYTF,TGTGCCAGCAGCCAAGTCCGACAGGGGAACTATGGCTACACCTTC
TRBD2,TRBV6-5,NA,TRBJ2-7,14,CASSLAGGAYEQYF,TGTGCCAGCAGTTTAGCGGGGGGTGCCTACGAGCAGTACTTC
NA,TRBV7-7,many,TRBJ1-5,20,CASSSKTYLPRGHSNQPQHF,TGTGCTAGCAGCTCGAAGACTTATCTCCCGAGAGGGCATAGCAATCAGCCCCAGCATTTT
NA,TRBV9,once,TRBJ2-2,16,CASSVGSAYPAGELFF,TGTGCCAGCAGCGTAGGTAGCGCCTACCCCGCCGGGGAGCTGTTTTTT
NA,TRBV12-5,NA,TRBJ2-3,16,CASGLVRGGPTDTQYF,TGTGCTAGTGGTTTGGTAAGGGGGGGCCCCACAGATACGCAGTATTTT
NA,TRBV5-1,NA,TRBJ1-6,18,CASSAQDLSSINNSPLHF,TGCGCCAGCAGCGCCCAGGATTTAAGCTCCATTAATAATTCACCCCTCCACTTT
TRBD2,TRBV6-4,NA,TRBJ2-2,17,CASSEASGTSSTGELFF,TGTGCCAGCAGTGAGGCTAGCGGCACCTCTTCCACCGGGGAGCTGTTTTTT
NA,TRBV11-3,NA,TRBJ1-1,14,CASSLDGTDTEAFF,TGTGCCAGCAGCTTAGATGGGACTGACACTGAAGCTTTCTTT
NA,TRBV7-8,NA,TRBJ2-5,16,CASRLTITPGEETQYF,TGTGCCAGCAGACTTACCATCACCCCAGGGGAAGAGACCCAGTACTTC
NA,TRBV5-1,NA,TRBJ1-1,15,CASSGAGSGNTEAFF,TGCGCCAGCAGCGGCGCGGGGTCGGGGAACACTGAAGCTTTCTTT
NA,TRBV19,NA,TRBJ1-2,13,CASTPAVFYGYTF,TGTGCCAGTACTCCAGCGGTCTTCTATGGCTACACCTTC
NA,TRBV6-5,NA,TRBJ1-2,13,CASSRQLNYGYTF,TGTGCCAGCAGCCGACAGCTTAACTATGGCTACACCTTC
NA,TRBV19,NA,TRBJ2-6,16,CASSMGGGTGANVLTF,TGTGCCAGTAGTATGGGAGGGGGGACTGGGGCCAACGTCCTGACTTTC
NA,TRBV11-3,NA,TRBJ2-3,16,CASSFQRAKATDTQYF,TGTGCCAGCAGCTTTCAGCGGGCAAAGGCCACAGATACGCAGTATTTT
TRBD1,TRBV2,NA,TRBJ1-5,15,CASTMGTGGGQPQHF,TGTGCCAGTACTATGGGGACAGGGGGCGGTCAGCCCCAGCATTTT
TRBD1,TRBV7-8,NA,TRBJ2-3,14,CASSSDRVINTQYF,TGTGCCAGCAGCTCGGACAGGGTAATTAATACGCAGTATTTT
NA,TRBV5-1,NA,TRBJ1-6,14,CASSLDGTSSPLHF,TGCGCCAGCAGCTTGGACGGGACAAGTTCACCCCTCCACTTT
NA,TRBV6-5,NA,TRBJ1-2,15,CASSYSSGGSLGYTF,TGTGCCAGCAGTTACTCTTCAGGTGGATCTTTGGGCTACACCTTC
NA,TRBV4-2,NA,TRBJ1-3,14,CASSQDPAGNTIYF,TGTGCCAGCAGCCAAGACCCCGCGGGAAACACCATATATTTT